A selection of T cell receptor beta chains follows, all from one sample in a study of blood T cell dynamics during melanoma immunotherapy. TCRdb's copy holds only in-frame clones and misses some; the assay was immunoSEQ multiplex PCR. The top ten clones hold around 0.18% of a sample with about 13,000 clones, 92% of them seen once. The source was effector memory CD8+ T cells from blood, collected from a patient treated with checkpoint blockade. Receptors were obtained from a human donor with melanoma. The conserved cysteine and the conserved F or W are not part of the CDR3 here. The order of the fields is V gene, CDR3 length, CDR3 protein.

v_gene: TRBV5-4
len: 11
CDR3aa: ASSPTGGHEQY

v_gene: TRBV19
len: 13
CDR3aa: ASSAGTSPYNEQF

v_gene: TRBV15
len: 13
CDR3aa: ATSPAGGANTEAF

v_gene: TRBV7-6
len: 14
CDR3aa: ASSLDLSAVGDGYT

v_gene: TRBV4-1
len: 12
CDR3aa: ASSQGTATYEQY

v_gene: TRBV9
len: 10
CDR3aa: ASSLNEETQY

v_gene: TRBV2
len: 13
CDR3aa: ASSYSGTGFPEAF

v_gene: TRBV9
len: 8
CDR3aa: ASSGVVQF

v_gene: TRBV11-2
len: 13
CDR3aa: ASSLDALITDTQY

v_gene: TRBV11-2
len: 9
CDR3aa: ASSLRYEQY

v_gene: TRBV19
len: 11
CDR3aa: ASSYADSYEQY

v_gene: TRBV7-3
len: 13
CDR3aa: ASSPSIASYNEQF

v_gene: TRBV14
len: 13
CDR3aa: ASSLNRGRGNTIY

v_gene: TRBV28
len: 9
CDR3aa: ASSLLWEQY

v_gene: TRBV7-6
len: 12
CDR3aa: ASSLVGGTVEQY

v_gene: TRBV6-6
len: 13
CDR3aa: ASSLAGGGYNEQF

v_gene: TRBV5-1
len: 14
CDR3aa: ASSLETSGRFHEQF

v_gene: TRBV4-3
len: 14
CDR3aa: ASSQESRGSVYEQY

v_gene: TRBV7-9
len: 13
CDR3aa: ASSLGIARGPGYT

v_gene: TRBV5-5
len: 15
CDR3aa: ASSLGQSYPMNTEAF

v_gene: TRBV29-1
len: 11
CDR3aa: SVNSLLNTEAF

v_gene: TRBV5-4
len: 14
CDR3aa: ASSPQGGSSYNEQF

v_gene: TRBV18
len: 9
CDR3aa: ASSPSGEQY

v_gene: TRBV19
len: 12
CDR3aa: ATAGLAGVETQY

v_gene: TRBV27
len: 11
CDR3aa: ASMVTGSGEQF

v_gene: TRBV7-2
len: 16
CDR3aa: ASSMDRSIGYSNQPQH

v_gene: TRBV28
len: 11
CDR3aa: ASSDRVNEKLF